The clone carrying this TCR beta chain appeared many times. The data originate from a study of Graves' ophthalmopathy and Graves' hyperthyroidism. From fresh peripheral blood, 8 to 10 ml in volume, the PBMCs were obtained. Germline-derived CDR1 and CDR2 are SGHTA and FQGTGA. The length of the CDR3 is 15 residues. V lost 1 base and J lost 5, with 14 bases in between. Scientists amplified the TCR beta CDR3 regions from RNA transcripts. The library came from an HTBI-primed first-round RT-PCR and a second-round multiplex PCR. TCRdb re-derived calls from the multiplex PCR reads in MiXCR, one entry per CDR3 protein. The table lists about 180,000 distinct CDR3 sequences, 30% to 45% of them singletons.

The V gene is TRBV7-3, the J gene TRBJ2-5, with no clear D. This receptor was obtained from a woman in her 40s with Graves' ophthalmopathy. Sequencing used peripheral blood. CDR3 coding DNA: TGTGCCAGCAGCTTAATCGGCGGACCAATGGAGACCCAGTACTTC. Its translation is CASSLIGGPMETQYF.